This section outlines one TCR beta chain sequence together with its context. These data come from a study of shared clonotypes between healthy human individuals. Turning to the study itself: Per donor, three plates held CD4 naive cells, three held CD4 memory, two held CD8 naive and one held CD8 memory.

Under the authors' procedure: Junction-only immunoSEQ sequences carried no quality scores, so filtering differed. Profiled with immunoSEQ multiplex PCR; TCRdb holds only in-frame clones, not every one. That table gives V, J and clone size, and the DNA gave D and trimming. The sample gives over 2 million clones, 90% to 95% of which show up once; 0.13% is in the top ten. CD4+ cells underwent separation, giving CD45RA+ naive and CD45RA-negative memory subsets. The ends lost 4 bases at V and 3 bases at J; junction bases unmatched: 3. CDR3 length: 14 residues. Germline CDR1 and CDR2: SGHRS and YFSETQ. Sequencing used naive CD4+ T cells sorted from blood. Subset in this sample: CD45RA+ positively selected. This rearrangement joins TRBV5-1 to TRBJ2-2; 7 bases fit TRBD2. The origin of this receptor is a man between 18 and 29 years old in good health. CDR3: CASSVGRDTGELFF. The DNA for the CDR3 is TGCGCCAGCAGCGTGGGGAGGGACACCGGGGAGCTGTTTTTT.